This record looks at one T cell receptor (beta chain) sequence and its context. Antigen specificity is unknown. The data originate from a study of T and B cells in COVID-19 patients. About the research overall: Peripheral blood came from COVID-19 patients with active infection or after recovery. Median age was 34 years in the recovered cohort and about 67 years in the active-infection cohort. Of around 21 active-infection patients, fewer than 19 carried comorbidities linked to unfavorable COVID-19 outcome.

Each TRB amplification used about 250-550 ng of genomic DNA from blood. CDR1 is LNHNV and CDR2 is YYDKDF in the germline V gene (reference sequence). V dropped 3 bases and J dropped 0 bases, with 9 bases sitting between them. The length of the CDR3 is 15 residues. BIOMED2 TRB-A/B primer pools were used in multiplex TRB PCR. TCRdb reprocessed the multiplex PCR reads via MiXCR and lists one record per CDR3 protein. The sample lists approximately 17,000 distinct CDR3 sequences, about a quarter occurring once. Study findings and constraints: In COVID-19 patients, T cell receptor beta variable and joining gene use was reportedly strongly skewed.

The TCR sequence derives from a human donor who had recovered from COVID-19. Material for sequencing was blood. The rearrangement joins TRBV15 to TRBJ1-5; D remains ambiguous. The CDR3 here is CATSSRGYSNQPQHF. The CDR3 nucleotides are TGTGCCACCAGCAGTCGGGGTTATAGCAATCAGCCCCAGCATTTT.